This T cell receptor (beta chain) was identified during a study of T cell changes during pregnancy in multiple sclerosis. Clones were sequenced by immunoSEQ multiplex PCR, and TCRdb holds only the in-frame ones, with some missing. The sample contains approximately 80,000 clones, over 90% of which appear only once. Germline V gene sequence: CDR1 SNHLY, CDR2 FYNNEI. V was clipped by 1 base and J by 8 bases; unmatched bases: 2. CDR3 length equals 14 residues. The sequence derives from a female donor with multiple sclerosis, enrolled in a pregnancy study. The rearrangement uses TRBV2 and TRBJ1-6, with 7 bases identical to TRBD1. The sample consisted of peripheral blood, taken in the third trimester of pregnancy. CDR3 sequence (DNA): TGTGCCAGCAGTGAAGTGACAGGGTATTCACCCCTCCACTTT. It specifies CASSEVTGYSPLHF.